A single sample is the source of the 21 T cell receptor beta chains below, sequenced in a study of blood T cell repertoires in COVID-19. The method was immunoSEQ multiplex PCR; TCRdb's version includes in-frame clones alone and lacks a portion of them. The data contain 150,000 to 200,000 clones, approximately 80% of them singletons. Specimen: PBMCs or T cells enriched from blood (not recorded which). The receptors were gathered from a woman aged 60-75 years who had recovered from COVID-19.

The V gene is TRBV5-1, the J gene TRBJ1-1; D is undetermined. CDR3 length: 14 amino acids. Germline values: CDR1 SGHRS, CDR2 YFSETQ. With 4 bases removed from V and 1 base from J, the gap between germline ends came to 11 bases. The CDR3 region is CASSPSVSNTEAFF. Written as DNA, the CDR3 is TGCGCCAGCAGCCCATCGGTGTCGAACACTGAAGCTTTCTTT.

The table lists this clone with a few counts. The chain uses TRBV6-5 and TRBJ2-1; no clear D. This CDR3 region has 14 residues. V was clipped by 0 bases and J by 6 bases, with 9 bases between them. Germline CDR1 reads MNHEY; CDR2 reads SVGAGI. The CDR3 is CASSYSDAVNEQFF. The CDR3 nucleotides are TGTGCCAGCAGTTACTCGGATGCGGTCAATGAGCAGTTCTTC.

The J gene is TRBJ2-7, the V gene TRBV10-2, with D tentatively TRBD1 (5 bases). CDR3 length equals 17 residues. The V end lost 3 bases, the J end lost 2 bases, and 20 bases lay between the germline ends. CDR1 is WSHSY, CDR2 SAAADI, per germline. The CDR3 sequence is CASSDWGQGLQAYEQYF. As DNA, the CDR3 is TGCGCCAGCAGTGATTGGGGTCAGGGCCTGCAGGCCTACGAGCAGTACTTC.

CDR3 amino acids: CASSVQGRSGNTIYF. CDR3 in DNA: TGTGCCAGCAGTGTCCAAGGGAGGTCTGGAAACACCATATATTTT. J is TRBJ1-3 and V is TRBV6-4, with D unclear. This CDR3 is built from 15 residues. The germline gives CDR1 MRHNA, CDR2 SNTAGT. Trimming cost V 4 bases and J 1 base, with 11 bases left between them.

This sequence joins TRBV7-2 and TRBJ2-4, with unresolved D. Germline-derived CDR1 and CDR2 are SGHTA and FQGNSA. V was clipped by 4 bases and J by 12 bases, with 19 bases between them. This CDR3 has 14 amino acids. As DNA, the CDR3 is TGTGCCAGCAGCTCAAACCCGTCCTACCCCCCTCAGTACTTC. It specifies CASSSNPSYPPQYF.

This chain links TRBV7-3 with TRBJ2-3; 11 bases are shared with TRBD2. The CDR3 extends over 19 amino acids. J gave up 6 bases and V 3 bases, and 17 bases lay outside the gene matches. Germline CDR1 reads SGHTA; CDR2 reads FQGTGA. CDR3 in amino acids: CASSFTGPGSGGAIDTQYF. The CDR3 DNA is TGTGCCAGCAGCTTCACCGGGCCGGGTAGCGGGGGGGCCATTGATACGCAGTATTTT.

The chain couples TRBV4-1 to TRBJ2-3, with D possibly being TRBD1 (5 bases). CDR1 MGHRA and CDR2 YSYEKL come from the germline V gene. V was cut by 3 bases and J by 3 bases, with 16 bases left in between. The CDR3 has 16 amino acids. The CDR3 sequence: CASSHSQGFGTDTQYF. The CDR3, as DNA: TGCGCCAGCAGCCACTCGCAGGGTTTCGGAACAGATACGCAGTATTTT.

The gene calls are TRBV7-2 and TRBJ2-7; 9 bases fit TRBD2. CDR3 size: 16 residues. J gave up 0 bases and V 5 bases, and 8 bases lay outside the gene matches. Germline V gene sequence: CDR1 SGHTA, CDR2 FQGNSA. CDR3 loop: CASSLTGTSPSYEQYF. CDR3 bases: TGTGCCAGCAGCCTTACCGGGACTAGCCCCTCCTACGAGCAGTACTTC. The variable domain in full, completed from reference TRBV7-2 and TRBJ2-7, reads GAGVSQSPSNKVTEKGKDVELRCDPISGHTALYWYRQSLGQGLEFLIYFQGNSAPDKSGLPSDRFSAERTGGSVSTLTIQRTQQEDSAVYLCASSLTGTSPSYEQYFGPGTRLTVT.

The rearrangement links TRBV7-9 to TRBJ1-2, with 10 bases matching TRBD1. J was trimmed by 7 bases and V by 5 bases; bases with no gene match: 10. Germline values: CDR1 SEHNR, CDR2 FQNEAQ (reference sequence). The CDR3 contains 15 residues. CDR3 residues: CASSPTRTGGGGYTF. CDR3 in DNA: TGTGCCAGCAGCCCGACCCGGACAGGGGGAGGTGGCTACACCTTC.

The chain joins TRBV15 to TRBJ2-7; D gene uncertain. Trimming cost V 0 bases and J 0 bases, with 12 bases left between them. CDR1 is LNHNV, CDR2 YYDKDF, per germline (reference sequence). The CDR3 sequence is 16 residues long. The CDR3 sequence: CATSREHSDNSYEQYF. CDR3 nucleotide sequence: TGTGCCACCAGCAGAGAACACAGTGATAACTCCTACGAGCAGTACTTC. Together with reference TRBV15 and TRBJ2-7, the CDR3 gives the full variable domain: DAMVIQNPRYQVTQFGKPVTLSCSQTLNHNVMYWYQQKSSQAPKLLFHYYDKDFNNEADTPDNFQSRRPNTSFCFLDIRSPGLGDTAMYLCATSREHSDNSYEQYFGPGTRLTVT.

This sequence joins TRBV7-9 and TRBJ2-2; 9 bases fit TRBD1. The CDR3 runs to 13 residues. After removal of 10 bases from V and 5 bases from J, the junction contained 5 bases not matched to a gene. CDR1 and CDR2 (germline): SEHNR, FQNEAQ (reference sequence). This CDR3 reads CATGTGRTGELFF. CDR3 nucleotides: TGTGCCACCGGGACAGGGCGAACCGGGGAGCTGTTTTTT.

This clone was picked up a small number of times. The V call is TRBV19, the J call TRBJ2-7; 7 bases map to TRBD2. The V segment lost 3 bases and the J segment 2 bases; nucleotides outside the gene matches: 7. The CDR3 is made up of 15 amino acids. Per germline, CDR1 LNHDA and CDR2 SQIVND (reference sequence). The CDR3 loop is CASSISAGVAYEQYF. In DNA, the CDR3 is TGTGCCAGTAGTATCTCGGCGGGGGTGGCCTACGAGCAGTACTTC.

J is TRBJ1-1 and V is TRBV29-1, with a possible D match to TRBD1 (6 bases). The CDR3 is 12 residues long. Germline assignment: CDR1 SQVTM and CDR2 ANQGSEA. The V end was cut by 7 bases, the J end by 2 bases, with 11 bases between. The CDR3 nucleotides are TGCAGCGGAAGACAGGTCAACACTGAAGCTTTCTTT. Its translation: CSGRQVNTEAFF.

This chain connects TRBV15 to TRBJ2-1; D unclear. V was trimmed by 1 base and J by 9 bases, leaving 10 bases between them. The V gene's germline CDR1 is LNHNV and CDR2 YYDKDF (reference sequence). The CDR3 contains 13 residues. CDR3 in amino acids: CATSRATRIEQFF. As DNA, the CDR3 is TGTGCCACCAGCAGAGCGACAAGGATTGAGCAGTTCTTC. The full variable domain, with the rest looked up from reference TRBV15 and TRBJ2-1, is DAMVIQNPRYQVTQFGKPVTLSCSQTLNHNVMYWYQQKSSQAPKLLFHYYDKDFNNEADTPDNFQSRRPNTSFCFLDIRSPGLGDTAMYLCATSRATRIEQFFGPGTRLTVL.

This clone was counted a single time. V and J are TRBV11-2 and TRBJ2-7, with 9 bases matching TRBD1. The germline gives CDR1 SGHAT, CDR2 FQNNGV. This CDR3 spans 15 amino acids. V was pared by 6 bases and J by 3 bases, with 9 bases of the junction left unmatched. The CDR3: CASSETGGSFYEQYF. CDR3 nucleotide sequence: TGTGCCAGCAGTGAAACAGGGGGCTCGTTCTACGAGCAGTACTTC. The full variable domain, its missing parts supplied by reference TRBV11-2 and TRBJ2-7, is EAGVAQSPRYKIIEKRQSVAFWCNPISGHATLYWYQQILGQGPKLLIQFQNNGVVDDSQLPKDRFSAERLKGVDSTLKIQPAKLEDSAVYLCASSETGGSFYEQYFGPGTRLTVT.

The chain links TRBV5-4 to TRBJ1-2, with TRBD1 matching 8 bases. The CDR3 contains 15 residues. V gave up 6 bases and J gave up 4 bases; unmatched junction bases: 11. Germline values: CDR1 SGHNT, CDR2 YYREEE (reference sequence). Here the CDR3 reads CASKQGGLLGYGYTF. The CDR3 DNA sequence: TGTGCCAGCAAACAGGGGGGCCTGCTTGGCTATGGCTACACCTTC.

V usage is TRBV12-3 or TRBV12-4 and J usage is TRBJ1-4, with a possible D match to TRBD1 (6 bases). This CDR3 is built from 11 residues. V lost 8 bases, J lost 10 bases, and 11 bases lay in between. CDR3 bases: TGTGCCAGCCAGATAGGGGGAAAACTGTTTTTT. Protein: CASQIGGKLFF.

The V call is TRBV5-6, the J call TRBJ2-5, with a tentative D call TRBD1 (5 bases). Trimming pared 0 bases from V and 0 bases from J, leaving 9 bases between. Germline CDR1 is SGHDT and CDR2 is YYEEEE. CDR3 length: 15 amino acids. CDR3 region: CASSLVLGHQETQYF. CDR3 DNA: TGTGCCAGCAGCTTGGTCTTGGGGCACCAAGAGACCCAGTACTTC.

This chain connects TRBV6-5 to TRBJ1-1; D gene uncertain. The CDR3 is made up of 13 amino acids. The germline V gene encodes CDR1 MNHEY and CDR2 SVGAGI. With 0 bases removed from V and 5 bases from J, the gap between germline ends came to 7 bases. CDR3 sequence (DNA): TGTGCCAGCAGTTACTCGATGCAGACTGAAGCTTTCTTT. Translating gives CASSYSMQTEAFF.

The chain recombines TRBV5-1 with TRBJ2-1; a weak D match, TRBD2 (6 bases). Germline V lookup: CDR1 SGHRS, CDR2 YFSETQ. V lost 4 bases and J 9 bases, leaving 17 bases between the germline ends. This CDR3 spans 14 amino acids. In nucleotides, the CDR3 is TGCGCCAGCAGCGGAACTAGCAGCCCAGGTGAGCAGTTCTTC. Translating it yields CASSGTSSPGEQFF.

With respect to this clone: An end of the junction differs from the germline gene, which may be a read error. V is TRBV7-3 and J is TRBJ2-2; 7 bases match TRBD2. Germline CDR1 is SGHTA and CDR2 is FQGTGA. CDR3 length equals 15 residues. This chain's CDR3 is CASSRPGTIHRGAVF. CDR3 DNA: TGTGCCAGCAGCCGCCCCGGGACTATACACCGGGGAGCTGTTTTT.